One and the same sample provided the 5 T cell receptor beta chains below, sequenced in a study of cytomegalovirus exposure and HLA in healthy donors. Profiled with immunoSEQ multiplex PCR; TCRdb holds only in-frame clones, not every one. The sample has about 130,000 clones, about nine tenths seen once. The sample was PBMCs. Receptor source: a man in his thirties or forties in good health and CMV-seronegative.

This clone has just one count. CDR3 region: CASSLEGGGEKLFF. In DNA form, the CDR3 reads TGTGCCAGCAGCTTAGAGGGAGGGGGTGAAAAACTGTTTTTT. The chain carries TRBV7-2 and TRBJ1-4, with D possibly TRBD1 on 6 matching bases. V lost 1 base and J lost 7, with 10 bases in between. Germline values: CDR1 SGHTA, CDR2 FQGNSA. CDR3 length: 14 amino acids.

The V gene is TRBV5-1, the J gene TRBJ2-2, with no clear D. The CDR3 runs 13 residues. CDR1 is SGHRS, CDR2 YFSETQ, per germline. Trimming cost V 0 bases and J 6 bases, with 6 bases left between them. This chain's CDR3 is CASSLVVAGELFF. DNA of the CDR3: TGCGCCAGCAGCTTGGTCGTAGCCGGGGAGCTGTTTTTT.

The chain recombines TRBV15 with TRBJ2-5, with TRBD2 matching 7 bases. This CDR3 is 14 amino acids long. Germline loops: CDR1 LNHNV, CDR2 YYDKDF (reference sequence). Trimming took 4 bases from V and 3 from J; bases not matched to a gene: 5. CDR3 DNA: TGTGCCACCAGCATTAGGACTAGAAAAGAGACCCAGTACTTC. This sequence encodes CATSIRTRKETQYF.

This clone was seen a few times. The J gene is TRBJ1-6, the V gene TRBV19; TRBD1 matches at 7 bases. Per the germline V gene, CDR1 is LNHDA and CDR2 is SQIVND (reference sequence). J was trimmed by 3 bases and V by 8 bases; bases with no gene match: 13. The CDR3 consists of 17 residues. The CDR3 here is CASRQRPGTVYNSPLHF. The CDR3 DNA reads as TGTGCCAGTCGCCAACGACCCGGGACAGTCTATAATTCACCCCTCCACTTT.

This rearrangement joins TRBV15 to TRBJ2-5; TRBD2 matches at 8 bases. The CDR3 sequence is 17 residues long. Germline V lookup: CDR1 LNHNV, CDR2 YYDKDF (reference sequence). The trim removed 0 bases at V and 6 bases at J, leaving 12 bases unmatched. The CDR3 nucleotides are TGTGCCACCAGCAGAGATGGGGGTAGCGGGGCCGGGAAGACCCAGTACTTC. The encoded protein is CATSRDGGSGAGKTQYF.